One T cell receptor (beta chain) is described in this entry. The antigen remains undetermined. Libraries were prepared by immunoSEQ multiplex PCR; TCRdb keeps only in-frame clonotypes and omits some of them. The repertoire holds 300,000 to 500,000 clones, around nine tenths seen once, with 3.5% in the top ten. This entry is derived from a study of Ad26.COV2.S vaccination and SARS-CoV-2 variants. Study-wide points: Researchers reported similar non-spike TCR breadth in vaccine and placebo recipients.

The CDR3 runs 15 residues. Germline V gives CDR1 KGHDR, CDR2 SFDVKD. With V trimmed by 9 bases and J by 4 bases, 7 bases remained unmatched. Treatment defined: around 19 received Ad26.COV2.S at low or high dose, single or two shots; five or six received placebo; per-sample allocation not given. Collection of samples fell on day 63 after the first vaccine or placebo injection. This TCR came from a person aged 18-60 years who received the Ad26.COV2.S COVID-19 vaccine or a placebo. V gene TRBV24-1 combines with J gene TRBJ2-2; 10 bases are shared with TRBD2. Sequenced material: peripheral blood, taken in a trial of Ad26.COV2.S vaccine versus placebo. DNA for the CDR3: TGTGCCACCGGAGATAGCGGGGGGTCCACCGGGGAGCTGTTTTTT. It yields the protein CATGDSGGSTGELFF.